This TCR beta chain appears in the sequencing data of a study of blood T cell repertoires in COVID-19. The CDR3 spans 14 residues. Germline trimming cut 4 bases from V and 5 bases from J; bases unmatched to any gene: 7. Germline CDR1 and CDR2: SGHKS and YYEKEE (reference sequence). Assay used: immunoSEQ multiplex PCR; TCRdb lists only in-frame clones, some missing. This sample has about 300,000 clones, with 85% found just once. J is TRBJ1-1 and V is TRBV5-5, with TRBD1 matching over 8 bases. The TCR comes from a woman aged 25 to 39 who had been exposed to COVID-19. What was sequenced was PBMCs or T cells enriched from blood (not recorded which). For the CDR3, the DNA is TGTGCCAGCAGCCAAGATCAGGGGGCTACTGAAGCTTTCTTT. Translation: CASSQDQGATEAFF.